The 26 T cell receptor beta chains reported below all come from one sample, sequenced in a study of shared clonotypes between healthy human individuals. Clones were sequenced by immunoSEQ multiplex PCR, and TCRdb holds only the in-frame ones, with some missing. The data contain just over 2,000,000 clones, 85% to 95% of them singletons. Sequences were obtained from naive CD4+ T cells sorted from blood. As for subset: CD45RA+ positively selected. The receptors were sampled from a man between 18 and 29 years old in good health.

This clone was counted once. DNA of the CDR3: TGTGCCAGCAGTTATACAAGCTTAATCCTTAATGAGCAGTTCTTC. Its translation: CASSYTSLILNEQFF. V usage is TRBV6-5 and J usage is TRBJ2-1; D is unresolved. Germline CDR1 reads MNHEY; CDR2 reads SVGAGI. With 3 bases removed from V and 7 bases from J, the gap between germline ends came to 16 bases. The CDR3 contains 15 residues.

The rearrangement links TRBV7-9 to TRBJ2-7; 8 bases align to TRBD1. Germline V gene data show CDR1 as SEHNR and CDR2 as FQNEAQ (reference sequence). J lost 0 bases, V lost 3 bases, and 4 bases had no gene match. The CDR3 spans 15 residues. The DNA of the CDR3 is TGTGCCAGCAGCTTGACAGGGGCCTTCTCCTACGAGCAGTACTTC. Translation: CASSLTGAFSYEQYF.

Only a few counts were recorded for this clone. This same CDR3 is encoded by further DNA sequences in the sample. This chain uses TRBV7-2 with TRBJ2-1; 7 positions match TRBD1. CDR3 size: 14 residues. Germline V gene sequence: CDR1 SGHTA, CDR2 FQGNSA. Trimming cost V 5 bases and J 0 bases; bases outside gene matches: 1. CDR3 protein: CASSRDSSYNEQFF. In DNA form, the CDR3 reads TGTGCCAGCAGCCGGGACAGCTCCTACAATGAGCAGTTCTTC.

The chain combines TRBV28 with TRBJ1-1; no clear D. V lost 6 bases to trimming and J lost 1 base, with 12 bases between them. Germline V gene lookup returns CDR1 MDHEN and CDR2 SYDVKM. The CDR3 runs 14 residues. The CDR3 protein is CASSTTPRNTEAFF. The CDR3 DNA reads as TGTGCCAGCAGCACGACTCCCCGGAACACTGAAGCTTTCTTT.

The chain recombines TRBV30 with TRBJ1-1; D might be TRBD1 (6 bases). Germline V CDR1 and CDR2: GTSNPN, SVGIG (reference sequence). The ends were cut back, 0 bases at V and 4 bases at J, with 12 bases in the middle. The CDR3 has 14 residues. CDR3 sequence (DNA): TGTGCCTGGAGTGTGGGGGGCCCCAGCACTGAAGCTTTCTTT. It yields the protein CAWSVGGPSTEAFF.

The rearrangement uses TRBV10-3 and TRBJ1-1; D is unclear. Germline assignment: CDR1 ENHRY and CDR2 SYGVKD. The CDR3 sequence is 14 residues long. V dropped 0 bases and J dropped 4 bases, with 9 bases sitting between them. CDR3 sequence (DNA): TGTGCCATCAGTGAGTCCTCTGAGGGCACTGAAGCTTTCTTT. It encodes CAISESSEGTEAFF.

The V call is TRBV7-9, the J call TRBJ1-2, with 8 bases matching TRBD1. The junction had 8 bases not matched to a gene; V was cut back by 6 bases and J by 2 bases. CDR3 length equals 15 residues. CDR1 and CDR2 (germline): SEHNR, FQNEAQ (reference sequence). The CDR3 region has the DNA TGTGCCAGCAGACCGGACAGGGCCCTAAACTATGGCTACACCTTC. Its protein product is CASRPDRALNYGYTF.

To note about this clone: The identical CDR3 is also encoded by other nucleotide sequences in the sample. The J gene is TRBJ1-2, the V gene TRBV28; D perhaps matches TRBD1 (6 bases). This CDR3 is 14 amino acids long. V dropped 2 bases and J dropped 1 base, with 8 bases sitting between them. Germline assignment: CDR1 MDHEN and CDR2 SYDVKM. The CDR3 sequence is CASSLGGHNYGYTF. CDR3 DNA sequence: TGTGCCAGCAGTTTAGGGGGACATAACTATGGCTACACCTTC.

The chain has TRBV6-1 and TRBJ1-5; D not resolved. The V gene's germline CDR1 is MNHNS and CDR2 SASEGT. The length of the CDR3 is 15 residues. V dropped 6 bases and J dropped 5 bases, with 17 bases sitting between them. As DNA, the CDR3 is TGTGCCAGCAGACAGAAAGGGCTAGTTGATCAGCCCCAGCATTTT. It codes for CASRQKGLVDQPQHF.

For the CDR3, the DNA is TGCGCCAGCAGCCTGGGGCTACAGGGGCAAGAGACCCAGTACTTC. Its translation: CASSLGLQGQETQYF. V and J are TRBV4-1 and TRBJ2-5; TRBD1 aligns across 7 bases. This CDR3 has 15 residues. Per germline, CDR1 MGHRA and CDR2 YSYEKL. Trimming cost V 4 bases and J 2 bases; bases outside gene matches: 7.

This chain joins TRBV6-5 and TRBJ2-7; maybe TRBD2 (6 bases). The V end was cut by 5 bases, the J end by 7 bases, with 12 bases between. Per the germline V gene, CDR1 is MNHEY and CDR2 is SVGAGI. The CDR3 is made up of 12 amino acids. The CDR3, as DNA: TGTGCCAGCAGTCCCACGGCGGGGGAGCAGTACTTC. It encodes CASSPTAGEQYF.

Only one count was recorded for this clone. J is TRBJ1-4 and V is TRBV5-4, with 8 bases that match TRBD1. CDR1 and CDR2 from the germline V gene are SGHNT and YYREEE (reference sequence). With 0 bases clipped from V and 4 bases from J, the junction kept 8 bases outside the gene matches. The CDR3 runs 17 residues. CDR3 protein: CASSLDPGGIGNEKLFF. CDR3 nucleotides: TGTGCCAGCAGCTTGGATCCAGGGGGCATCGGTAATGAAAAACTGTTTTTT.

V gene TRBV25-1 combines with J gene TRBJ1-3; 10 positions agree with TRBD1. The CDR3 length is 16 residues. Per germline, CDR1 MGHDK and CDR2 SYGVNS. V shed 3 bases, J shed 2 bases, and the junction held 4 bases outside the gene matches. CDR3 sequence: CASSDPGTGAGNTIYF. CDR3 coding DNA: TGTGCCAGCAGTGATCCGGGGACAGGGGCTGGAAACACCATATATTTT. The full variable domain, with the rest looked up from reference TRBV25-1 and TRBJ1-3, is EADIYQTPRYLVIGTGKKITLECSQTMGHDKMYWYQQDPGMELHLIHYSYGVNSTEKGDLSSESTVSRIRTEHFPLTLESARPSHTSQYLCASSDPGTGAGNTIYFGEGSWLTVV.

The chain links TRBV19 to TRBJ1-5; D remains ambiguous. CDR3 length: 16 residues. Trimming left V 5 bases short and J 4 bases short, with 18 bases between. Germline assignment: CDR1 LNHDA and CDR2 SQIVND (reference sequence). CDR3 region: CASSVIGVGSNQPQHF. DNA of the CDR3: TGTGCCAGTAGTGTAATAGGAGTAGGGTCAAATCAGCCCCAGCATTTT.

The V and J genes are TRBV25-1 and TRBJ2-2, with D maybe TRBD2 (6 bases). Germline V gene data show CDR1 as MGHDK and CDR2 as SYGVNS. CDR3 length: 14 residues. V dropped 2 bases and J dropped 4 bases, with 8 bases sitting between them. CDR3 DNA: TGTGCCAGCAGTGAAGGAGGGTCCACCGGGGAGCTGTTTTTT. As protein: CASSEGGSTGELFF.

The CDR3 sequence: CASSPPGTTAWEQFF. The CDR3 DNA follows: TGTGCCAGCAGCCCCCCCGGGACTACCGCCTGGGAGCAGTTCTTC. The chain combines TRBV7-9 with TRBJ2-1; 7 bases agree with TRBD2. CDR3 size: 15 residues. Germline CDR1 and CDR2: SEHNR and FQNEAQ (reference sequence). Trimming at V came to 5 bases and at J to 10 bases, leaving 14 bases not matched to a gene.

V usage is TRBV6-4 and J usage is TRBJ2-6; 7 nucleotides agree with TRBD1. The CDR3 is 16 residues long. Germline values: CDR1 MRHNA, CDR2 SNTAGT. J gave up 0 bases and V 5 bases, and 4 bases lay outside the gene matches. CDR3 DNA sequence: TGTGCCAGCAGTAAGGGGGCCGTCTCTGGGGCCAACGTCCTGACTTTC. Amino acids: CASSKGAVSGANVLTF.

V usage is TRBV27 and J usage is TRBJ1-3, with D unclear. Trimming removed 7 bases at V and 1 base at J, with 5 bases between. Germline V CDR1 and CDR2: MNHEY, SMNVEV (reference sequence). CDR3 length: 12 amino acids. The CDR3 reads CASKSSGNTIYF. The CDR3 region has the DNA TGTGCCAGCAAAAGTTCTGGAAACACCATATATTTT.

CDR3 sequence: CASSPGGSAGAGELFF. The CDR3 DNA sequence: TGCGCCAGCAGTCCTGGGGGGAGCGCTGGTGCCGGGGAGCTGTTTTTT. This chain uses TRBV5-1 with TRBJ2-2, with D possibly matching TRBD2 (6 bases). Germline V gene lookup returns CDR1 SGHRS and CDR2 YFSETQ. The V and J ends lost 5 bases and 6 bases respectively, with 20 bases between them. CDR3 length: 16 amino acids.

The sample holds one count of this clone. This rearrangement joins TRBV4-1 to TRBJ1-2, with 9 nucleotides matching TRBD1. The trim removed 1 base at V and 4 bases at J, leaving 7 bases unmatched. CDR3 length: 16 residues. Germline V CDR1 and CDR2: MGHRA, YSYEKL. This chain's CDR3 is CASSQAGTGKGYGYTF. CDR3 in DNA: TGCGCCAGCAGCCAAGCTGGGACAGGGAAGGGCTATGGCTACACCTTC.

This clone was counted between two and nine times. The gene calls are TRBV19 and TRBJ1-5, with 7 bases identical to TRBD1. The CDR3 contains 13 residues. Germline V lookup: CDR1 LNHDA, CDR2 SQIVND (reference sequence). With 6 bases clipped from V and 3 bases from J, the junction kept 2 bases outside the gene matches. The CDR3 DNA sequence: TGTGCCAGTAGCGGGACAGCCAATCAGCCCCAGCATTTT. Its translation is CASSGTANQPQHF.

The CDR3 region is CASSRRLLNYGYTF. The CDR3 DNA sequence: TGTGCCAGCAGTAGACGGCTCCTTAACTATGGCTACACCTTC. The J gene is TRBJ1-2, the V gene TRBV28; D is unresolved. CDR3 size: 14 residues. Germline CDR1 and CDR2: MDHEN and SYDVKM. The V gene lost 5 bases and the J gene lost 1 base, with 11 bases spanning the gap.

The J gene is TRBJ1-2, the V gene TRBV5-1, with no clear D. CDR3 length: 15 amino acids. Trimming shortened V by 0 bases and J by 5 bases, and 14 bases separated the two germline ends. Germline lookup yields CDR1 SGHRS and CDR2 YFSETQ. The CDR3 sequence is CASSLGGFVGYGYTF. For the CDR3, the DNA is TGCGCCAGCAGCTTGGGTGGGTTCGTCGGGTATGGCTACACCTTC. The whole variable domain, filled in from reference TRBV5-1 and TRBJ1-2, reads KAGVTQTPRYLIKTRGQQVTLSCSPISGHRSVSWYQQTPGQGLQFLFEYFSETQRNKGNFPGRFSGRQFSNSRSEMNVSTLELGDSALYLCASSLGGFVGYGYTFGSGTRLTVV.

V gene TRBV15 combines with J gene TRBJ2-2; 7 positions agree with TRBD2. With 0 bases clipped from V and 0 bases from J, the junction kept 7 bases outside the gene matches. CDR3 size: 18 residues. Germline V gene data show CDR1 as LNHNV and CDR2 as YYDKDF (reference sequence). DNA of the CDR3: TGTGCCACCAGCAGAGATCCCCGACTAGCTTCGAACACCGGGGAGCTGTTTTTT. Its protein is CATSRDPRLASNTGELFF.

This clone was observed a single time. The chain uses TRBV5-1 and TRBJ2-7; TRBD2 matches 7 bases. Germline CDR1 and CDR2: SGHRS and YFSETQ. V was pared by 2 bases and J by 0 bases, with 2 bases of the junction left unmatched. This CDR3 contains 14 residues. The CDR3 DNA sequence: TGCGCCAGCAGCTTTGGGGGGGACTCCTACGAGCAGTACTTC. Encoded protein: CASSFGGDSYEQYF.

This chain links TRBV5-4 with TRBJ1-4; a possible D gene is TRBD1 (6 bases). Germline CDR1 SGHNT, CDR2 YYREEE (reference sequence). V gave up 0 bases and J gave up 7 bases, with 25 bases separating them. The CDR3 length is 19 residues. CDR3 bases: TGTGCCAGCAGCTTGGGAAACAGGGCGGGGTCGAATGGCGCTGAAAAACTGTTTTTT. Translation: CASSLGNRAGSNGAEKLFF.